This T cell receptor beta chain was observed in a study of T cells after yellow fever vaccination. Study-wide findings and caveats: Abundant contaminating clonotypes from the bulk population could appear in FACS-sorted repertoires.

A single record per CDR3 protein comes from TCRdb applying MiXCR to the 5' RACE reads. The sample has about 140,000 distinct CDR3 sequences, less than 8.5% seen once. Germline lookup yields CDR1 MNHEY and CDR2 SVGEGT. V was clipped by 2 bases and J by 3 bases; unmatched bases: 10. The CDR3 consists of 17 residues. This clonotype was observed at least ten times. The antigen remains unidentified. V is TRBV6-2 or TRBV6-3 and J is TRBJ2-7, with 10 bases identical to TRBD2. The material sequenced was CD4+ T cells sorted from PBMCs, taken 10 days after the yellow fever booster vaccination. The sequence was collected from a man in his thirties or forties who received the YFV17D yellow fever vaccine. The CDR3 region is CASSYPTSGIGDYEQYF. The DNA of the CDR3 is TGTGCCAGCAGTTACCCTACTAGCGGGATCGGGGACTACGAGCAGTACTTC.